The T cell receptor beta chain under discussion was sequenced for a study of T-cell memory formation after mild COVID-19. Using its own MiXCR run on the 5' RACE reads, TCRdb lists one record per CDR3 protein. The data contain about 180,000 distinct CDR3 sequences, approximately 17% of them seen just once; the ten biggest clones take up around 3.9%. This clonotype has only one observation. Germline CDR1 reads MNHEY; CDR2 reads SVGEGT. CDR3 length equals 17 residues. The V end lost 2 bases, the J end lost 2 bases, and 16 bases lay between the germline ends. Sequenced sample: PBMCs or a T cell subset sorted from them (not recorded which). This receptor was identified in a man in his late teens or twenties who had mild COVID-19 (a few samples of this study predate the infection). Cell type and time point are not known. The chain is built from TRBV6-2 or TRBV6-3 and TRBJ2-1; D perhaps matches TRBD2 (6 bases). CDR3 protein: CASSYAKLAGPYNEQFF. CDR3 nucleotides: TGTGCCAGCAGTTACGCGAAACTAGCAGGCCCCTACAATGAGCAGTTCTTC.